What follows is one T cell receptor beta chain and its context. Its antigen remains unknown. Germline lookup yields CDR1 MNHNS and CDR2 SASEGT. Trimming pared 0 bases from V and 1 base from J, leaving 6 bases between. The length of the CDR3 is 14 residues. Treatment indicated: oral pan-JAK inhibitor, 5-10 mg twice daily. Patients with alopecia areata provided lesional scalp punch biopsies as well as peripheral blood. It was from PBMCs that CD4+ and CD8+ T cells were sorted. The sequencing template was cDNA reverse transcribed from extracted RNA. Profiling relied on immunoSEQ multiplex PCR, and the TCRdb table lists in-frame clones only, not all of them. Here the sample spans about 220,000 clones, about three fifths being singletons. This entry comes from a study of CD8+ T cells in alopecia areata. Regarding the study as a whole: Scalp clonality decreased significantly with tofacitinib, and so did expanded CD8+ clones among the top 100.

V usage is TRBV6-1 and J usage is TRBJ1-1; D remains unclear. Sequenced material: CD4+ T cells sorted from blood, taken at week 4, from a patient treated with tofacitinib. This sequence originates from a human donor with alopecia areata. The CDR3 DNA follows: TGTGCCAGCAGTGAAGCGTACAGGAACACTGAAGCTTTCTTT. Protein: CASSEAYRNTEAFF.